This TCR beta chain originates from a study of blood T cell repertoires in COVID-19. V lost 4 bases and J 2 bases, leaving 8 bases between the germline ends. The CDR3 loop spans 13 amino acids. Germline loops: CDR1 MNHEY, CDR2 SMNVEV (reference sequence). This clone was seen once. The data were produced by immunoSEQ multiplex PCR, yet TCRdb's version contains in-frame clones alone and is incomplete. Of 260,000 or so clones in the sample, about 83% were seen once. The source material was peripheral blood. The chain employs TRBV27 and TRBJ1-2; D ambiguous. The receptor was isolated from a man older than 75 with acute or convalescent COVID-19. CDR3 region: CASSSVGNYGYTF. The CDR3 DNA reads TGTGCCAGCAGTTCCGTCGGGAACTATGGCTACACCTTC.